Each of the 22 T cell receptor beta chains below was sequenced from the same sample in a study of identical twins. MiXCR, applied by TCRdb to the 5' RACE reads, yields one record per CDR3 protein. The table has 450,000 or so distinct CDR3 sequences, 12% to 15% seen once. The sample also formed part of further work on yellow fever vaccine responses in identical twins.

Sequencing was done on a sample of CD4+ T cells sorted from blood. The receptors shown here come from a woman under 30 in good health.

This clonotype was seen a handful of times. The CDR3 here is CASSLATTLPPDTQYF. The CDR3, as DNA: TGTGCCAGCAGCTTAGCTACTACCCTCCCCCCAGATACGCAGTATTTT. The chain has TRBV7-2 and TRBJ2-3, with no clear D. Trimming stripped 0 bases from V and 4 bases from J, with 14 bases between. There are 16 residues in the CDR3. Germline CDR1 is SGHTA and CDR2 is FQGNSA. The entire variable domain, with the rest obtained from reference TRBV7-2 and TRBJ2-3, is as follows: GAGVSQSPSNKVTEKGKDVELRCDPISGHTALYWYRQSLGQGLEFLIYFQGNSAPDKSGLPSDRFSAERTGGSVSTLTIQRTQQEDSAVYLCASSLATTLPPDTQYFGPGTRLTVL.

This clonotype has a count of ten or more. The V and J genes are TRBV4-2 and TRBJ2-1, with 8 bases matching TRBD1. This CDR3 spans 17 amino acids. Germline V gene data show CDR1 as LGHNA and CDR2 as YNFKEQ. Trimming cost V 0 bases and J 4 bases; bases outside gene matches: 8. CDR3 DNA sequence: TGTGCCAGCAGCCAAGATTTGGACAGGGCGGCGTACAATGAGCAGTTCTTC. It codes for CASSQDLDRAAYNEQFF.

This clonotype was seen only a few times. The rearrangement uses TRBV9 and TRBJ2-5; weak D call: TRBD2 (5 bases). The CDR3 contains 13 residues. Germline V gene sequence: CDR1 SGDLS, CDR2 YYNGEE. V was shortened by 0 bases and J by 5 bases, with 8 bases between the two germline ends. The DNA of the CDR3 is TGTGCCAGCAGCGTAGACGGGAAGGAGACCCAGTACTTC. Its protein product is CASSVDGKETQYF. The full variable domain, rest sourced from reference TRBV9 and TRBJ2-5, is DSGVTQTPKHLITATGQRVTLRCSPRSGDLSVYWYQQSLDQGLQFLIQYYNGEERAKGNILERFSAQQFPDLHSELNLSSLELGDSALYFCASSVDGKETQYFGPGTRLLVL.

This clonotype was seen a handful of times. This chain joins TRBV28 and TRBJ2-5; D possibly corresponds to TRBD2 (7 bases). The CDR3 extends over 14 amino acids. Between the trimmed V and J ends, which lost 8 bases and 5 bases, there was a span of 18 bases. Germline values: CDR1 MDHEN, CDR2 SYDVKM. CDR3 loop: CASDDGGGLETQYF. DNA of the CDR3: TGTGCCAGCGACGATGGGGGGGGCTTGGAGACCCAGTACTTC.

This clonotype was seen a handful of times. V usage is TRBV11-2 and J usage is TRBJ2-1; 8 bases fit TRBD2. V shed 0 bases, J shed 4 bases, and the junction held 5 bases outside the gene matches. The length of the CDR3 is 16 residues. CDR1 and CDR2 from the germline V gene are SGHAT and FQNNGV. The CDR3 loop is CASSLDGTRGYNEQFF. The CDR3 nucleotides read TGTGCCAGCAGCTTAGATGGGACTAGGGGTTACAATGAGCAGTTCTTC. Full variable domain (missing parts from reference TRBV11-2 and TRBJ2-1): EAGVAQSPRYKIIEKRQSVAFWCNPISGHATLYWYQQILGQGPKLLIQFQNNGVVDDSQLPKDRFSAERLKGVDSTLKIQPAKLEDSAVYLCASSLDGTRGYNEQFFGPGTRLTVL.

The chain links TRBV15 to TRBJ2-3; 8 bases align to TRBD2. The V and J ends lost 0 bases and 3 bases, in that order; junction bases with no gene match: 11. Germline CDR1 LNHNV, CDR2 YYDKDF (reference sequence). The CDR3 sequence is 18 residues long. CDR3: CATSRERGLARGTDTQYF. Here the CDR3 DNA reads TGTGCCACCAGCAGAGAGCGAGGACTAGCACGTGGGACAGATACGCAGTATTTT. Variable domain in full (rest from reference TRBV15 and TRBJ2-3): DAMVIQNPRYQVTQFGKPVTLSCSQTLNHNVMYWYQQKSSQAPKLLFHYYDKDFNNEADTPDNFQSRRPNTSFCFLDIRSPGLGDTAMYLCATSRERGLARGTDTQYFGPGTRLTVL.

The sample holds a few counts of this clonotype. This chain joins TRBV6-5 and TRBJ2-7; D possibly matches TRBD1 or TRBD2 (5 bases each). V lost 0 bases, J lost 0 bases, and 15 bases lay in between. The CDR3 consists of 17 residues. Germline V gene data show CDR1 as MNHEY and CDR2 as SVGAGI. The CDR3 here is CASSYSAKRTISYEQYF. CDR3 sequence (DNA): TGTGCCAGCAGTTACTCGGCGAAGCGGACAATCTCCTACGAGCAGTACTTC.

Here the CDR3 DNA reads TGTGCCAGCAGTAACCAAGAGACCCAGTACTTC. This codes for CASSNQETQYF. This sequence joins TRBV6-2 or TRBV6-3 and TRBJ2-5; D is unclear. Germline V gives CDR1 MNHEY, CDR2 SVGEGT. The CDR3 spans 11 residues. V was pared by 5 bases and J by 0 bases, with 1 base between.

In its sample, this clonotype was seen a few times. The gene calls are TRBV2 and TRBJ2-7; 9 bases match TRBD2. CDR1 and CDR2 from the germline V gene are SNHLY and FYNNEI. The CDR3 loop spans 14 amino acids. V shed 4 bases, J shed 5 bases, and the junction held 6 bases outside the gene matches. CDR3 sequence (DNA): TGTGCCAGCAGTGGGGGACTAGCTAGCCACGAGCAGTACTTC. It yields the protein CASSGGLASHEQYF.

The CDR3 nucleotides read TGCAGTGCTAGCGGGACTAGCGTGTCAACAGATACGCAGTATTTT. Amino acids: CSASGTSVSTDTQYF. The chain employs TRBV20-1 and TRBJ2-3; 10 nucleotides align to TRBD2. The CDR3 loop spans 15 amino acids. With 3 bases clipped from V and 3 bases from J, the junction kept 6 bases outside the gene matches. CDR1 is DFQATT, CDR2 SNEGSKA, per germline (reference sequence).

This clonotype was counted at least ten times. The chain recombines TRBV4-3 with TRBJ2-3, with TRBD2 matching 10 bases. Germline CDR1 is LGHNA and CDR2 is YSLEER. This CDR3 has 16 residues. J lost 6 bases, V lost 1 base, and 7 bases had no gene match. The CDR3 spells CASSQVLAGAVDTQYF. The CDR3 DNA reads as TGCGCCAGCAGCCAAGTGCTAGCGGGAGCCGTGGATACGCAGTATTTT.

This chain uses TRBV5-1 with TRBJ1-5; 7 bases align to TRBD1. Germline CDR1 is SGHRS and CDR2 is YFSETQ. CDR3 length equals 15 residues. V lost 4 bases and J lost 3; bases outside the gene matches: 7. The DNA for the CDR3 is TGCGCCAGCAGCCCCGGGGACAGCCACAATCAGCCCCAGCATTTT. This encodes CASSPGDSHNQPQHF.

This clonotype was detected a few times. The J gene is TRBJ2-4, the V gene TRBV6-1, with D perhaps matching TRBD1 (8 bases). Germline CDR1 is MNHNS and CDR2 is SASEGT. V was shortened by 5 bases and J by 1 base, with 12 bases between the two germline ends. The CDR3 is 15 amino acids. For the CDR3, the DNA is TGTGCCAGCAGTAAGCGGGACAGGGCCAAAAACATTCAGTACTTC. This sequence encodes CASSKRDRAKNIQYF.

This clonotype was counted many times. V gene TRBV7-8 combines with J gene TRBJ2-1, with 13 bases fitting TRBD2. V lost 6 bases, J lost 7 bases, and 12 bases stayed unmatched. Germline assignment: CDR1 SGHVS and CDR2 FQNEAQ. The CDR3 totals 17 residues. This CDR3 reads CASRPSPLAGGPNEQFF. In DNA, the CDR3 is TGTGCCAGCAGACCTTCCCCACTAGCGGGGGGGCCAAATGAGCAGTTCTTC.

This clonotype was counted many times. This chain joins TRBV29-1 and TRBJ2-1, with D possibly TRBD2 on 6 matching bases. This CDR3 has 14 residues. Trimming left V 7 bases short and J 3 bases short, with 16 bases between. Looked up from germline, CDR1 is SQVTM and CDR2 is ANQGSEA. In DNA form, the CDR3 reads TGCAGCGCCCCTCGGGAGCGGTACTACAATGAGCAGTTCTTC. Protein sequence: CSAPRERYYNEQFF.

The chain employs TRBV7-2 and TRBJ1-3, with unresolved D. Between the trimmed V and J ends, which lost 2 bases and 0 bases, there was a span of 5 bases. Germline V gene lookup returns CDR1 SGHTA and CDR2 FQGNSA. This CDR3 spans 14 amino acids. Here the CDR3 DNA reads TGTGCCAGCAGCTTAACTAGCTCTGGAAACACCATATATTTT. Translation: CASSLTSSGNTIYF.

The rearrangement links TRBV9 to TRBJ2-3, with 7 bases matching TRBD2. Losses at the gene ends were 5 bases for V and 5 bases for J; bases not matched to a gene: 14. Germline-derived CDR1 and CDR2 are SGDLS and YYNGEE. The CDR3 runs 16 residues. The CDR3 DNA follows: TGTGCCAGCAGTGGGTTTAGACTAGCTTCTGGAGATACGCAGTATTTT. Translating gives CASSGFRLASGDTQYF.

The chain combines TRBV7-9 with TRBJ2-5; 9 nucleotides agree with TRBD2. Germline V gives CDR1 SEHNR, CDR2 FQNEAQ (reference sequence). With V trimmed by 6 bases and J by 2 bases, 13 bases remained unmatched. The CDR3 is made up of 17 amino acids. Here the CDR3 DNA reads TGTGCCAGCAGAAGAACCGGACTAGCGTGGGCACAAGAGACCCAGTACTTC. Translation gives CASRRTGLAWAQETQYF.

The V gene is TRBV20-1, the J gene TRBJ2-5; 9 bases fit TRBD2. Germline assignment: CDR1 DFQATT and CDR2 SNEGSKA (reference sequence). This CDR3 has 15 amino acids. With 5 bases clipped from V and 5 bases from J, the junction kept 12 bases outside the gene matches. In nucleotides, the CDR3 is TGCAGTGCTCCAAATCCGGGACTAGCCTCGGAGACCCAGTACTTC. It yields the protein CSAPNPGLASETQYF.

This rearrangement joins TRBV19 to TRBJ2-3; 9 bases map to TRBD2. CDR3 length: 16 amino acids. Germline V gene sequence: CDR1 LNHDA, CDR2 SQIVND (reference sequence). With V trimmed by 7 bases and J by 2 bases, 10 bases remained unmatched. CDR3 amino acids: CASTDPSGGNTDTQYF. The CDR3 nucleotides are TGTGCCAGTACCGACCCCAGCGGGGGGAACACAGATACGCAGTATTTT.

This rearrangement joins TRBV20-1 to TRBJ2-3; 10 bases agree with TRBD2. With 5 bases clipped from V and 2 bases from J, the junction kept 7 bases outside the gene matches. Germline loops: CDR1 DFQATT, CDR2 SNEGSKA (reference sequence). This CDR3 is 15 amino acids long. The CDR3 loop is CSAGKAGGYTDTQYF. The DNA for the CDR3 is TGCAGTGCTGGGAAAGCGGGAGGGTACACAGATACGCAGTATTTT.

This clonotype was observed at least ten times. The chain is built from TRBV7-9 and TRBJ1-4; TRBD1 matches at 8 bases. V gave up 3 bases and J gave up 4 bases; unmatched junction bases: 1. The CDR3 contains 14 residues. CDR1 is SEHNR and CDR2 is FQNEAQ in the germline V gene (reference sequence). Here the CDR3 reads CASSFGQGNEKLFF. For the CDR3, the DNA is TGTGCCAGCAGCTTTGGACAGGGTAATGAAAAACTGTTTTTT.